Below, one T cell receptor beta chain is given with its context. The antigen is undetermined. CDR1 and CDR2 from the germline V gene are KGHDR and SFDVKD. The germline V and J ends were trimmed by 5 bases and 1 base, with 10 bases remaining between them. The CDR3 covers 14 residues. The assay was immunoSEQ multiplex PCR, and TCRdb's table has in-frame clones only and misses some. The repertoire holds some 170,000 clones, with 80% to 90% as singletons. The data derive from a study of T cell responses to AZD1222 COVID-19 vaccine. The study's findings and limits: Females outnumbered males among donors, who were mostly white British; clonal diversity was possibly underestimated. Repertoire sampling happened only post peak T cell response. Rises in breadth and depth of Spike-specific TCRs came after two AZD1222 doses. Spike-wide vaccine-associated CD4 TCRs dominated at 160-218 and 743-854.

The input for sequencing was peripheral blood, taken 28 days after the second dose of the MenACWY control vaccine. The chain is built from TRBV24-1 and TRBJ1-1; D gene unclear. The source of this sequence is an adult who received the MenACWY meningococcal vaccine as a control. The CDR3: CATSGGPGNTEAFF. CDR3 DNA: TGTGCCACCAGTGGGGGTCCAGGGAACACTGAAGCTTTCTTT.